The clone carrying this TCR beta chain was observed a handful of times. Its antigen is still unknown. This sample is drawn from a study of T-cell memory formation after mild COVID-19. This CDR3 is 16 amino acids long. Per germline, CDR1 SGHRS and CDR2 YFSETQ. With 4 bases clipped from V and 0 bases from J, the junction kept 9 bases outside the gene matches. TCRdb passed the 5' RACE reads through MiXCR, listing each CDR3 protein once. The table has approximately 190,000 distinct CDR3 sequences, about a sixth seen once; the top ten hold 2% to 3%. Study-wide findings and caveats: A second wave expanding day 15 to 37 was CD4+-biased; contracting clones were balanced.

The V gene is TRBV5-1, the J gene TRBJ1-1; TRBD1 matches at 7 bases. Material: PBMCs or a T cell subset sorted from them (not recorded which). This TCR derives from an adult woman who had mild COVID-19 (a few samples of this study predate the infection). Cell type and time point are not known. CDR3 sequence (DNA): TGCGCCAGCAGCCTACTTACAGGGGTGATGAACACTGAAGCTTTCTTT. Amino acid sequence: CASSLLTGVMNTEAFF.